Following are 15 T cell receptor beta chains from one sample sequenced in a study of blood T cell repertoires in COVID-19. The repertoire was sequenced with immunoSEQ multiplex PCR; TCRdb's copy has only in-frame clones and lacks some. The table has under 50,000 clones, about four fifths seen once; the top ten hold about a quarter. Sequencing used peripheral blood. These receptors came from a man between 65 and 85 years old with acute or convalescent COVID-19.

The rearrangement uses TRBV28 and TRBJ2-3; 8 nucleotides match TRBD1. Germline loops: CDR1 MDHEN, CDR2 SYDVKM. With 4 bases clipped from V and 1 base from J, the junction kept 7 bases outside the gene matches. The CDR3 runs 16 residues. Here the CDR3 DNA reads TGTGCCAGCAGTTCCGGGACAGGCTGGGGCACAGATACGCAGTATTTT. Its translation: CASSSGTGWGTDTQYF.

The chain uses TRBV19 and TRBJ1-6; no clear D. CDR1 and CDR2 from the germline V gene are LNHDA and SQIVND (reference sequence). This CDR3 has 14 residues. V gave up 6 bases and J gave up 0 bases, with 6 bases separating them. The CDR3 here is CASRTSSYNSPLHF. The CDR3, as DNA: TGTGCCAGTAGAACCAGCTCCTATAATTCACCCCTCCACTTT.

The V call is TRBV6-6, the J call TRBJ1-5; 7 positions agree with TRBD1. Unmatched junction bases numbered 9, after V lost 10 bases and J lost 3 bases. Germline V gene lookup returns CDR1 MNHNY and CDR2 SVGAGI (reference sequence). The CDR3 sequence is 14 residues long. As DNA, the CDR3 is TGTGCCACAACTCCCGGGACAGTCAATCAGCCCCAGCATTTT. Translated, it gives CATTPGTVNQPQHF.

CDR3 protein: CASSYDPTSGGNEQFF. The CDR3 DNA reads TGTGCCAGCAGTTACGACCCGACTAGCGGAGGCAATGAGCAGTTCTTC. J is TRBJ2-1 and V is TRBV6-5; 9 bases map to TRBD2. Germline CDR1 MNHEY, CDR2 SVGAGI. With 2 bases clipped from V and 6 bases from J, the junction kept 8 bases outside the gene matches. This CDR3 contains 16 residues.

The chain combines TRBV7-9 with TRBJ2-5; 14 bases match TRBD2. Trimming removed 3 bases from V and 2 bases from J; junction bases left unmatched: 2. The CDR3 has 16 residues. CDR1 and CDR2 (germline): SEHNR, FQNEAQ (reference sequence). DNA for the CDR3: TGTGCCAGCAGCTTCGGACTAGCGGGGGGTCAAGAGACCCAGTACTTC. It yields the protein CASSFGLAGGQETQYF.

This clone has more than one count but fewer than ten. The chain carries TRBV6-5 and TRBJ1-4; D not certain. The CDR3 sequence is 13 residues long. CDR1 and CDR2 from the germline V gene are MNHEY and SVGAGI. With 2 bases removed from V and 8 bases from J, the gap between germline ends came to 9 bases. This CDR3 is CASSYRREEKLFF. The CDR3 DNA sequence: TGTGCCAGCAGTTACAGGCGGGAGGAAAAACTGTTTTTT.

The rearrangement links TRBV7-9 to TRBJ2-7; 7 bases are shared with TRBD2. From germline, CDR1 is SEHNR and CDR2 FQNEAQ (reference sequence). The CDR3 contains 14 residues. The trim removed 3 bases at V and 6 bases at J, leaving 8 bases unmatched. CDR3 sequence reads: CASSLTGGAGEQYF. The CDR3 DNA follows: TGTGCCAGCAGCTTGACGGGAGGCGCGGGCGAGCAGTACTTC.

The chain links TRBV5-1 to TRBJ1-2; TRBD1 is a possible D gene (5 bases). V lost 4 bases, J lost 7 bases, and 14 bases lay in between. Germline lookup yields CDR1 SGHRS and CDR2 YFSETQ. The CDR3 is 13 residues long. The CDR3 coding sequence is TGCGCCAGCAGCCCGGTTTATGGGGCTGGCTACACCTTC. The encoded protein is CASSPVYGAGYTF.

J is TRBJ1-1 and V is TRBV19; 7 bases fit TRBD1. Germline V lookup: CDR1 LNHDA, CDR2 SQIVND (reference sequence). This CDR3 region has 13 residues. V was clipped by 5 bases and J by 11 bases; unmatched bases: 11. CDR3 loop: CASSQTTGPSAFF. CDR3 coding DNA: TGTGCCAGTAGTCAAACGACAGGGCCCTCCGCTTTCTTT.

V and J are TRBV2 and TRBJ2-1; 9 nucleotides match TRBD1. The germline V gene has CDR1 SNHLY and CDR2 FYNNEI. The CDR3 spans 14 residues. The V segment lost 7 bases and the J segment 8 bases; nucleotides outside the gene matches: 9. The CDR3 is CASISRQGGYEQFF. In DNA, the CDR3 is TGTGCCAGCATCTCGCGACAGGGGGGTTATGAGCAGTTCTTC.

The chain joins TRBV12-1 to TRBJ2-5; the table's TRBD1 call for D was not verified on the DNA. TRBV12-1 is described as a pseudogene. There are 18 residues in the CDR3. CDR3 protein: CASSFLGPFDRGKETQYF. DNA for the CDR3: TGTGCCAGCAGCTTCCTTGGCCCCTTTGACAGGGGGAAAGAGACCCAGTACTTC.

V usage is TRBV7-9 and J usage is TRBJ1-4; D is unresolved. Germline values: CDR1 SEHNR, CDR2 FQNEAQ (reference sequence). This CDR3 is 16 amino acids long. The germline V and J ends were trimmed by 4 bases and 7 bases, with 19 bases remaining between them. The CDR3 loop is CASSSTWGAVGEKLFF. DNA of the CDR3: TGTGCCAGCAGCTCAACCTGGGGAGCCGTAGGTGAAAAACTGTTTTTT.

V gene TRBV9 combines with J gene TRBJ1-4, with D possibly matching TRBD1 (5 bases). This CDR3 has 16 amino acids. Germline lookup yields CDR1 SGDLS and CDR2 YYNGEE. The ends were cut back, 4 bases at V and 5 bases at J, with 18 bases in the middle. The CDR3 loop is CASSSGGGAGNEKLFF. For the CDR3, the DNA is TGTGCCAGCAGCTCCGGGGGAGGGGCTGGGAATGAAAAACTGTTTTTT.

The chain links TRBV10-3 to TRBJ1-5; D unclear. V was shortened by 5 bases and J by 7 bases, with 12 bases between the two germline ends. Germline V CDR1 and CDR2: ENHRY, SYGVKD. CDR3 length equals 13 residues. DNA of the CDR3: TGTGCCATCAGTCGAGAACCCCCACAGCCCCAGCATTTT. It is translated as CAISREPPQPQHF.

This chain uses TRBV6-2 or TRBV6-3 with TRBJ2-2, with 12 bases matching TRBD2. The CDR3 consists of 19 residues. CDR1 and CDR2 (germline): MNHEY, SVGEGT. V lost 3 bases, J lost 6 bases, and 14 bases stayed unmatched. The CDR3 DNA reads TGTGCCAGCAGTTATCCCCCCCCCTCTAGCGGGAGGGCCTCCGGGGAGCTGTTTTTT. Protein product: CASSYPPPSSGRASGELFF.